A single sample is the source of the 28 T cell receptor beta chains below, sequenced in a study of blood T cell repertoires in COVID-19. The assay was immunoSEQ multiplex PCR, and TCRdb's table has in-frame clones only and misses some. The sample carries around 230,000 clones, approximately 85% recorded once. Sequences were obtained from peripheral blood. These receptors were collected from a man over 45 with COVID-19, enrolled during active disease.

The CDR3: CASSSDPQGINSPLHF. The CDR3 nucleotides read TGCGCCAGCAGCTCCGACCCCCAGGGGATAAATTCACCCCTCCACTTT. The gene calls are TRBV5-1 and TRBJ1-6; TRBD1 might be the D (6 bases). The CDR3 spans 16 residues. Trimming stripped 3 bases from V and 7 bases from J, with 17 bases between. CDR1 and CDR2 (germline): SGHRS, YFSETQ.

This chain connects TRBV6-5 to TRBJ1-5; D unclear. This CDR3 has 13 residues. V was shortened by 7 bases and J by 7 bases, with 14 bases between the two germline ends. CDR1 is MNHEY, CDR2 SVGAGI, per germline. CDR3 loop: CASMAGIGQPQHF. The CDR3 DNA reads as TGTGCCAGCATGGCGGGGATCGGCCAGCCCCAGCATTTT.

The J gene is TRBJ1-2, the V gene TRBV5-1; 9 bases are a match to TRBD1. The CDR3 loop spans 16 amino acids. Trimming at V came to 4 bases and at J to 5 bases, leaving 12 bases not matched to a gene. Germline V gene data show CDR1 as SGHRS and CDR2 as YFSETQ. This CDR3 is CASSKTQGALGYGYTF. CDR3 bases: TGCGCCAGCAGCAAGACACAGGGGGCGCTGGGGTATGGCTACACCTTC.

The J gene is TRBJ2-7, the V gene TRBV20-1; TRBD2 might be the D (6 bases). Germline lookup yields CDR1 DFQATT and CDR2 SNEGSKA (reference sequence). The V gene lost 3 bases and the J gene lost 6 bases, with 21 bases spanning the gap. The CDR3 contains 15 residues. CDR3 nucleotide sequence: TGCAGTGCTAGTGGGACCCGGGGGACCCTCGGCGAGCAGTACTTC. Its translation: CSASGTRGTLGEQYF.

There are a few counts of this clone. V and J are TRBV19 and TRBJ2-5; tentatively, D is TRBD1 (5 bases). Trimming took 5 bases from V and 2 from J, leaving 9 bases between them. CDR1 is LNHDA and CDR2 is SQIVND in the germline V gene (reference sequence). This CDR3 is built from 13 residues. As DNA, the CDR3 is TGTGCCAGTAGTCCAAACAGGCAAGAGACCCAGTACTTC. Amino acid sequence: CASSPNRQETQYF.

The V call is TRBV6-5, the J call TRBJ1-6; the D gene is possibly TRBD1 (6 bases). The CDR3 covers 14 residues. V dropped 5 bases and J dropped 8 bases, with 13 bases sitting between them. Germline-derived CDR1 and CDR2 are MNHEY and SVGAGI. CDR3 in amino acids: CASSRDTLYSPLHF. DNA for the CDR3: TGTGCCAGCAGTCGGGACACCCTCTATTCACCCCTCCACTTT.

The V call is TRBV5-5, the J call TRBJ1-4; D possibly corresponds to TRBD1 (6 bases). This CDR3 comprises 15 residues. Trimming took off 0 bases at V and 5 bases at J, with 11 bases between the two ends. Germline V gene data show CDR1 as SGHKS and CDR2 as YYEKEE (reference sequence). CDR3 in DNA: TGTGCCAGCAGCTTGGATCCCAGGGGAAATGAAAAACTGTTTTTT. It translates to CASSLDPRGNEKLFF.

The rearrangement links TRBV3-1 (or the pseudogene TRBV3-2) to TRBJ1-2, with D perhaps TRBD1 (5 bases). The germline gives CDR1 LGHDT, CDR2 YNNKEL (reference sequence). The CDR3 sequence is 14 residues long. Trimming removed 4 bases from V and 8 bases from J, with 17 bases in between. DNA for the CDR3: TGTGCCAGCAGCCCCCGGGGACCGACTAGGGGCTACACCTTC. Residues: CASSPRGPTRGYTF.

V usage is TRBV5-5 and J usage is TRBJ2-1; TRBD1 matches 11 bases. The V gene's germline CDR1 is SGHKS and CDR2 YYEKEE (reference sequence). The trim removed 4 bases at V and 9 bases at J, leaving 6 bases unmatched. The CDR3 contains 14 residues. CDR3 coding DNA: TGTGCCAGCAGCAAATGGACAGGGGGCAGTGAGCAGTTCTTC. Its protein product is CASSKWTGGSEQFF.

The chain couples TRBV2 to TRBJ2-3, with a tentative D call TRBD2 (5 bases). From germline, CDR1 is SNHLY and CDR2 FYNNEI. This CDR3 is 15 amino acids long. V lost 7 bases and J lost 3, with 17 bases in between. The CDR3 protein is CASTPTTLKTDTQYF. CDR3 DNA sequence: TGTGCCAGCACTCCGACTACACTTAAGACAGATACGCAGTATTTT.

The V call is TRBV7-3, the J call TRBJ2-1; 10 nucleotides align to TRBD1. Germline CDR1 and CDR2: SGHTA and FQGTGA. V lost 5 bases to trimming and J lost 6 bases; unmatched junction nucleotides: 4. This CDR3 region has 14 residues. This CDR3 is CASSPGTGANEQFF. CDR3 DNA sequence: TGTGCCAGCAGCCCAGGGACAGGGGCCAATGAGCAGTTCTTC.

The chain carries TRBV3-1 (or the pseudogene TRBV3-2) and TRBJ2-1; 8 bases are a match to TRBD1. Germline values: CDR1 LGHDT, CDR2 YNNKEL (reference sequence). The junction had 8 bases not matched to a gene; V was cut back by 4 bases and J by 3 bases. The length of the CDR3 is 16 residues. The CDR3 protein is CASSRTGRNHYNEQFF. Written as DNA, the CDR3 is TGTGCCAGCAGCCGGACAGGGCGTAATCACTACAATGAGCAGTTCTTC.

This chain connects TRBV7-2 to TRBJ2-1, with 7 bases fitting TRBD1. Germline values: CDR1 SGHTA, CDR2 FQGNSA. The CDR3 is 15 amino acids. V was pared by 5 bases and J by 2 bases, with 6 bases of the junction left unmatched. The CDR3 region is CASSRQTGTYNEQFF. The CDR3 region has the DNA TGTGCCAGCAGCCGCCAGACAGGGACCTACAATGAGCAGTTCTTC.

The chain employs TRBV7-8 and TRBJ1-4; D call uncertain. The CDR3 has 15 amino acids. V shed 1 base and J shed 7 bases, with 13 bases lying between them. CDR1 and CDR2 from the germline V gene are SGHVS and FQNEAQ. For the CDR3, the DNA is TGTGCCAGCAGCTTAGGGAGGCCGTTTCTTGAAAAACTGTTTTTT. Translating it yields CASSLGRPFLEKLFF.

The rearrangement joins TRBV19 to TRBJ2-2, with D maybe TRBD2 (6 bases). CDR1 and CDR2 (germline): LNHDA, SQIVND (reference sequence). The CDR3 is 14 residues long. V was cut by 5 bases and J by 5 bases, with 12 bases left in between. CDR3 coding DNA: TGTGCCAGTAGTCCCGGACTACATACCGGGGAGCTGTTTTTT. Encoded protein: CASSPGLHTGELFF.

This chain joins TRBV5-6 and TRBJ1-2; D is undetermined. V was clipped by 0 bases and J by 2 bases, with 8 bases between them. Germline V gene sequence: CDR1 SGHDT, CDR2 YYEEEE. The CDR3 is 14 residues long. The CDR3 bases are TGTGCCAGCAGCTTGGCCGACAAGAACTATGGCTACACCTTC. It codes for CASSLADKNYGYTF.

This chain links TRBV4-1 with TRBJ1-2; tentative D call: TRBD1 (6 bases). Germline assignment: CDR1 MGHRA and CDR2 YSYEKL. Trimming removed 1 base from V and 8 bases from J, with 14 bases in between. The CDR3 totals 14 residues. The CDR3 here is CASSQAAQGGGYTF. In nucleotides, the CDR3 is TGCGCCAGCAGCCAAGCTGCACAGGGCGGCGGCTACACCTTC.

The chain combines TRBV3-1 (or the pseudogene TRBV3-2) with TRBJ1-3; D is uncertain. V lost 3 bases to trimming and J lost 2 bases, with 20 bases between them. From germline, CDR1 is LGHDT and CDR2 YNNKEL (reference sequence). There are 18 residues in the CDR3. This CDR3 is CASSHSGNLVGPGNTIYF. The CDR3 nucleotides are TGTGCCAGCAGCCATTCGGGTAACTTAGTCGGCCCTGGAAACACCATATATTTT.

The V gene is TRBV27, the J gene TRBJ1-4, with TRBD1 as a possible D gene (6 bases). Looked up from germline, CDR1 is MNHEY and CDR2 is SMNVEV (reference sequence). The CDR3 consists of 15 residues. V was cut by 3 bases and J by 4 bases, with 12 bases left in between. CDR3: CASSFMGGRNEKLFF. The DNA for the CDR3 is TGTGCCAGCAGTTTCATGGGGGGGCGTAATGAAAAACTGTTTTTT.

CDR3 nucleotides: TGTGCCAGCAGCCAGGACAGGGGAGGGATATATGGCTACACCTTC. It encodes CASSQDRGGIYGYTF. V and J are TRBV5-4 and TRBJ1-2; 9 bases are shared with TRBD1. There are 15 residues in the CDR3. Germline V gene data show CDR1 as SGHNT and CDR2 as YYREEE (reference sequence). V shed 4 bases, J shed 5 bases, and the junction held 9 bases outside the gene matches.

The rearrangement links TRBV5-4 to TRBJ1-3; maybe TRBD1 (6 bases). Germline V gene data show CDR1 as SGHNT and CDR2 as YYREEE (reference sequence). Trimming took off 4 bases at V and 3 bases at J, with 11 bases between the two ends. The length of the CDR3 is 14 residues. The CDR3 spells CASSPRGVGNTIYF. CDR3 coding DNA: TGTGCCAGCAGCCCCAGGGGAGTTGGAAACACCATATATTTT.

The chain recombines TRBV27 with TRBJ2-6; 11 bases map to TRBD1. J gave up 0 bases and V 6 bases, and 10 bases lay outside the gene matches. The CDR3 spans 19 residues. Germline-derived CDR1 and CDR2 are MNHEY and SMNVEV (reference sequence). CDR3 bases: TGTGCCAGCAGCTCCGTCCTGGGACAGGGGGACTCTGGGGCCAACGTCCTGACTTTC. Its protein product is CASSSVLGQGDSGANVLTF.

The genes are TRBV7-9 and TRBJ2-7; TRBD1 agrees at 10 bases. Germline V gene lookup returns CDR1 SEHNR and CDR2 FQNEAQ (reference sequence). The CDR3 totals 15 residues. V lost 3 bases to trimming and J lost 2 bases; unmatched junction nucleotides: 4. CDR3 amino acids: CASSLGQGLPYEQYF. The CDR3 coding sequence is TGTGCCAGCAGCTTGGGACAGGGGCTCCCCTACGAGCAGTACTTC.

Notes on this clone: The same CDR3 is also encoded by other DNA sequences in this sample. V is TRBV28 and J is TRBJ2-7; 8 bases are shared with TRBD1. V lost 6 bases, J lost 4 bases, and 8 bases stayed unmatched. Germline V gives CDR1 MDHEN, CDR2 SYDVKM. The CDR3 runs to 14 residues. The CDR3 spells CASRGGQGIYEQYF. Written as DNA, the CDR3 is TGTGCCAGCAGGGGCGGACAGGGAATATACGAGCAGTACTTC.

Note on this clone: The sample has other DNA sequences that encode this CDR3 too. The J gene is TRBJ1-4, the V gene TRBV2, with TRBD1 matching over 7 bases. The germline V gene has CDR1 SNHLY and CDR2 FYNNEI. There are 12 residues in the CDR3. V gave up 6 bases and J gave up 8 bases; unmatched junction bases: 3. DNA of the CDR3: TGTGCCAGCAGCCGGACAGGCGAAAAACTGTTTTTT. This encodes CASSRTGEKLFF.

The rearrangement joins TRBV5-5 to TRBJ2-1; 7 bases are shared with TRBD2. Germline lookup yields CDR1 SGHKS and CDR2 YYEKEE (reference sequence). The CDR3 totals 15 residues. Unmatched junction bases numbered 8, after V lost 6 bases and J lost 2 bases. CDR3 loop: CASTIRDYPYNEQFF. CDR3 DNA: TGTGCCAGCACCATCCGGGACTACCCCTACAATGAGCAGTTCTTC.

This clone has more than one count but fewer than ten. This rearrangement joins TRBV29-1 to TRBJ2-7; 10 positions match TRBD1. Per the germline V gene, CDR1 is SQVTM and CDR2 is ANQGSEA. This CDR3 has 13 residues. With 5 bases clipped from V and 3 bases from J, the junction kept 4 bases outside the gene matches. CDR3 loop: CSVYGQGDYEQYF. In nucleotides, the CDR3 is TGCAGCGTTTACGGACAGGGGGACTACGAGCAGTACTTC.

The chain recombines TRBV6-6 with TRBJ2-1; TRBD2 aligns across 11 bases. CDR3 length equals 16 residues. V trimming: 9 bases; J trimming: 0 bases; junction bases outside the gene matches: 7. Germline V gene lookup returns CDR1 MNHNY and CDR2 SVGAGI (reference sequence). The CDR3 sequence: CASASGGPYSYNEQFF. CDR3 sequence (DNA): TGTGCCAGTGCTAGCGGGGGGCCTTACTCCTACAATGAGCAGTTCTTC.